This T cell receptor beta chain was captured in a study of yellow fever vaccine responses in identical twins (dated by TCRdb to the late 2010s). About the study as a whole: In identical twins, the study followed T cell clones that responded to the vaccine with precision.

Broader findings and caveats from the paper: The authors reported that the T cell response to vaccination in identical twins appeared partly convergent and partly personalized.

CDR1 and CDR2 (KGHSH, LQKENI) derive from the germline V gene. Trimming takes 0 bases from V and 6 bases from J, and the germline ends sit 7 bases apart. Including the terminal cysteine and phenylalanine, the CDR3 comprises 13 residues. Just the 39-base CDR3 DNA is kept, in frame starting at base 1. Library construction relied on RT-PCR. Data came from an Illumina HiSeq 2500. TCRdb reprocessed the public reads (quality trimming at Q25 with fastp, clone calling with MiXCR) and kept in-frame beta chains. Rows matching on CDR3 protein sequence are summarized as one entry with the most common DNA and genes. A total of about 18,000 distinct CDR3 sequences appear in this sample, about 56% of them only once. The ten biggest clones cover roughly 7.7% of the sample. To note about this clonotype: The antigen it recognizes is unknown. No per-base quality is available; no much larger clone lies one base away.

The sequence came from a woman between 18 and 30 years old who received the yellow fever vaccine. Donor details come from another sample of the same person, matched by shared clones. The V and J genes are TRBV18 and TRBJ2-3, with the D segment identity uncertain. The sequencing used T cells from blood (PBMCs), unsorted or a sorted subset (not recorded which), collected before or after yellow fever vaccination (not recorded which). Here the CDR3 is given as CASSPPSVDTQYF. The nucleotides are TGTGCCAGCTCACCACCGTCGGTCGATACGCAGTATTTT.